This T cell receptor (beta chain) derives from a study of CD8+ T cells in alopecia areata listed by TCRdb under 2018. With respect to the entire study: The treated patients, all with moderate-to-severe alopecia areata, were enrolled in an open-label pilot trial of oral tofacitinib given at 5 to 10 mg twice daily. Patients stayed on tofacitinib for 6 to 18 months and then had 6 months of follow-up off drug so that delayed response and recurrence could be assessed. For the treated patients, the SALT score, which quantifies what percentage of scalp surface area is affected, served as the measure of disease severity. To study T cell clonal expansion in alopecia areata, the researchers applied high-throughput TCRbeta sequencing to both the C3H/HeJ mouse model and human patients. Scalp tissue and sorted CD4+ and CD8+ peripheral blood T cells from patchy and totalis/universalis alopecia areata patients and from healthy controls were covered by human TCRbeta sequencing. Patients on tofacitinib were biopsied at baseline and after 4 and 24 weeks of treatment, and several of the patients also had a later scalp biopsy. Scalp clonality was compared among normal scalp (n=4), patchy alopecia areata scalp (n=8), and alopecia totalis/universalis scalp (n=8). RNA was obtained with the PAXgene miRNA kit for fixed scalp, the miRNeasy kit for PBMCs, and the RNeasy kit for mouse skin. TCRbeta CDR3 regions were amplified by immunoSEQ multiplex PCR using 35 Vbeta forward and 13 Jbeta reverse primers. Study-wide conclusions, independent of this receptor: Resident alphabeta T cells in normal human skin are also sequenced, complicating scalp TCR repertoire analysis, unlike mouse skin dominated by gammadelta T cells. Many expanded lesional clones were found to persist in scalp and blood during tofacitinib treatment, and relapse after treatment cessation may be partly explained by this persistence. Scalp clonality and the number of expanded CD8+ clones among the top 100 scalp clones were significantly decreased by tofacitinib. Compared with normal scalp, lesional scalp, particularly in alopecia totalis/universalis, had higher clonality and more expanded CD8+ clones, which suggests antigenic drive. Shared TCR sequences between patients were less evident than in mice, which may be partly attributable to HLA diversity in the patient population. The treated cohort was small, with a single nonresponder, so links between baseline CD8+ expansion and response need larger studies.

The treatment or condition label corresponds to: oral pan-JAK inhibitor, 5-10 mg twice daily. Peripheral blood and lesional scalp punch biopsies were obtained from patients with alopecia areata. After PBMCs were isolated by density centrifugation and stained for CD3, CD4 and CD8, a FACSAria was used to sort CD4+ and CD8+ T cells. The germline V gene sets CDR1 to MNHEY and CDR2 to SVGAGI. The cysteine opens and the phenylalanine closes a CDR3 of 12 amino acids. Kept here is only the CDR3 DNA, which spans 36 bases and is read in frame from base 1. V is cut by 8 bases and J by 0 bases, and the space between the germline ends is 7 bases. Library creation used the immunoSEQ multiplex PCR assay. For TCR sequencing, RNA was extracted from every sample and reverse transcribed into cDNA to serve as template. SuperScript III was used for first-strand cDNA synthesis, primed with a 2:1 mix of oligo-dT and random hexamers. Amplification bias was assessed with a synthetic immune receptor repertoire, and residual bias was removed computationally. The authors processed their data as follows. After raw reads were preprocessed to remove errors, the CDR3 was defined following IMGT conventions as running from the conserved cysteine to phenylalanine. Clonality was calculated as 1 minus Shannon entropy normalized by log2 of the number of productive unique TCRs. Whether scalp clones were CD4 or CD8 was inferred by matching scalp TCRbeta sequences against CD4 and CD8 repertoires sorted from blood. TCRdb carries this immuneACCESS record with in-frame sequences only. Its versions omit some clonotypes, under half of them owing to an unresolved V gene in the studies checked, with the rest unexplained. V and J calls and clone size are copied from that table; D and trimming were computed from the DNA. The sample data list 200,000 to 250,000 clones, and under 70% of these were observed just once. The ten largest account for about 1.2% of the sample.

Note on this clone: Its antigen target is currently unknown. Base qualities are not at hand, and no much larger clone is one base apart.

The sample was CD4+ T cells sorted from blood, taken around week 44, from a patient treated with tofacitinib. The clonotype comes from a human donor with alopecia areata. The V gene is TRBV6-5 and the J gene is TRBJ1-2; the D gene is not confidently resolved. The sequence in DNA is TGTGCCAGCCTTGGAGCTAACTATGGCTACACCTTC. This yields the protein CASLGANYGYTF.